Reported below is one T cell receptor (beta chain). These data are taken from a study of blood T cell repertoires in COVID-19. Sequencing was performed with immunoSEQ multiplex PCR; in TCRdb, only in-frame clones are kept and a portion is missing. The data contain over 130,000 clones, over 60% of them singletons. The receptor was isolated from a man aged 50 to 59 with acute or convalescent COVID-19. Sequenced material: peripheral blood.

The CDR3 region has the DNA TGTGCCAGCATTACCGGACAGGGCTCTGGAAACACCATATATTTT. Protein sequence: CASITGQGSGNTIYF. The rearrangement links TRBV6-5 to TRBJ1-3; 8 bases match TRBD1. V gave up 7 bases and J gave up 0 bases; unmatched junction bases: 5. Germline assignment: CDR1 MNHEY and CDR2 SVGAGI. The CDR3 sequence is 15 residues long.